The source of this T cell receptor (beta chain) is a study of cytomegalovirus exposure and HLA in healthy donors. Study summary: Of the donors genotyped, about 390 in all, about 80% fell in the Caucasian-associated ancestry cluster.

The PCR employed 60 Vbeta primers together with 13 Jbeta primers. Here immunoSEQ multiplex PCR was the method, and the copy in TCRdb shows in-frame clones only, minus some. The sample carries 60,000 to 100,000 clones, 60% to 85% recorded once. The CDR3 loop spans 16 amino acids. V was clipped by 0 bases and J by 1 base, with 10 bases between them. Germline CDR1 SGHRS, CDR2 YFSETQ. General study findings and limits: About 87% or about 30% of the time was how often most TCR beta V segments were productive, according to an earlier analysis. The authors judged a highly shared variant cluster likely a sequencing artifact. Available immune exposure information was restricted to CMV serostatus only.

As concerns this clone: Its antigen is still unknown.

Sequenced input: PBMCs. This TCR came from a male donor in good health and CMV-seropositive. The genes are TRBV5-1 and TRBJ1-4, with a weak D call TRBD1 (5 bases). CDR3: CASSLVGDLTNEKLFF. In nucleotides, the CDR3 is TGCGCCAGCAGCTTGGTCGGGGACTTAACTAATGAAAAACTGTTTTTT.